The 8 T cell receptor beta chains presented below share a single source sample, sequenced in a study of T-cell reconstitution after alpha-beta-depleted transplantation in children. Unique molecular identifiers featured in how the TCRbeta library was prepared. TCRdb processed the PCR reads anew with MiXCR; each CDR3 protein has one entry. The sample yields 440,000 or so distinct CDR3 sequences, about a tenth seen once. This material consisted of PBMCs from the stem cell graft donor, taken from the stem cell graft. All receptors derive from a human donor who donated a stem cell graft to a child with acute myeloid leukemia.

This clonotype was detected ten times or more. The rearrangement links TRBV20-1 to TRBJ1-5; possibly TRBD1 for D (5 bases). Germline V gene sequence: CDR1 DFQATT, CDR2 SNEGSKA (reference sequence). CDR3 size: 12 residues. The V gene lost 5 bases and the J gene lost 2 bases, with 7 bases spanning the gap. CDR3 coding DNA: TGCAGTGCTTGGGACGGCAATCAGCCCCAGCATTTT. This encodes CSAWDGNQPQHF.

The chain combines TRBV4-3 with TRBJ2-3, with D possibly matching TRBD2 (5 bases). There are 17 residues in the CDR3. With 0 bases removed from V and 0 bases from J, the gap between germline ends came to 13 bases. Per the germline V gene, CDR1 is LGHNA and CDR2 is YSLEER. CDR3 sequence (DNA): TGCGCCAGCAGCCAAGATTGGACTTCCCTTAGCACAGATACGCAGTATTTT. Protein sequence: CASSQDWTSLSTDTQYF.

This clonotype was observed at least ten times. The rearrangement joins TRBV20-1 to TRBJ2-3; D gene uncertain. The CDR3 is 13 amino acids. Trimming shortened V by 0 bases and J by 5 bases, and 9 bases separated the two germline ends. Germline CDR1 and CDR2: DFQATT and SNEGSKA (reference sequence). Here the CDR3 reads CSAREIGKDTQYF. CDR3 coding DNA: TGCAGTGCTAGAGAAATAGGGAAAGATACGCAGTATTTT.

This chain joins TRBV10-3 and TRBJ2-1; D may correspond to TRBD1 or TRBD2 (6 bases each). V lost 0 bases and J lost 7, with 13 bases in between. Germline CDR1 is ENHRY and CDR2 is SYGVKD. This CDR3 comprises 15 residues. CDR3 in DNA: TGTGCCATCAGTGAGTCGAAGGGGGGCGAGAATGAGCAGTTCTTC. It yields the protein CAISESKGGENEQFF.

Remarks on this clonotype: At one of its ends the junction is not consistent with the germline gene, which may arise from a read error. CDR3 sequence reads: CASSISGTPTGTQYF. CDR3 coding DNA: TGCGCCAGCAGTATATCCGGGACACCCACAGGTACGCAGTATTTT. The rearrangement joins TRBV5-1 to TRBJ2-3; tentatively, D is TRBD1 (6 bases). Germline V lookup: CDR1 SGHRS, CDR2 YFSETQ. CDR3 length: 15 residues.

This clonotype was seen more than once but under ten times. Its ends do not fully match the called genes, so a read error is possible. V and J are TRBV29-1 and TRBJ2-3, with D unclear. Germline loops: CDR1 SQVTM, CDR2 ANQGSEA. The CDR3 has 12 residues. This chain's CDR3 is CSVLSRTDTQYF. DNA for the CDR3: TGCAGCGTTTTGTCCCGCACGGATACGCAGTATTTT.

At least ten counts were recorded for this clonotype. Written as DNA, the CDR3 is TGTGCCAGCAGCAAAGAAGGACGGCTAGCCAAAAACATTCAGTACTTC. It is translated as CASSKEGRLAKNIQYF. The V and J genes are TRBV21-1 and TRBJ2-4. TRBV21-1 has pseudogene status. The CDR3 has 16 amino acids.

This clonotype has more than one count but fewer than ten. The chain recombines TRBV7-9 with TRBJ1-1; 10 nucleotides match TRBD1. CDR3 size: 17 residues. CDR1 and CDR2 (germline): SEHNR, FQNEAQ (reference sequence). Trimming removed 3 bases from V and 1 base from J; junction bases left unmatched: 8. The CDR3: CASSFSGQGPTNTEAFF. The CDR3 DNA follows: TGTGCCAGCAGCTTTTCGGGACAGGGGCCCACGAACACTGAAGCTTTCTTT.